This T cell receptor (beta chain) was observed in a study of T cells in Graves' hyperthyroidism and ophthalmopathy. Study-level points and caveats: Blood also contained most expanded thyroid clonotypes above 0.001.

Unmatched junction bases numbered 12, after V lost 4 bases and J lost 0 bases. The length of the CDR3 is 17 residues. Germline assignment: CDR1 GTSNPN and CDR2 SVGIG (reference sequence). Regions amplified from RNA transcripts were the TCR beta CDR3 regions. Researchers ran a first-round RT-PCR on the TCR CDR3 using the HTBI primer set. TCRdb re-called the multiplex PCR reads through MiXCR, storing one row per CDR3 protein. The sample lists a few hundred thousand distinct CDR3 sequences, approximately 15% occurring once. Clinical symptoms, serum thyroxine and TRAb, thyroid ultrasound and orbital computed tomography were used for the diagnoses. This clonotype was recorded a few times. What it binds is unknown.

This clonotype originated in a woman in her thirties with Graves' hyperthyroidism that later progressed to Graves' ophthalmopathy. The chain combines TRBV30 with TRBJ2-7; the match to TRBD2 covers 10 bases. The sample comprised blood. The CDR3 DNA reads as TGTGCCTGGATGCAGCGGGAGGGCCGTATTGGCTCCTACGAGCAGTACTTC. Translated, it gives CAWMQREGRIGSYEQYF.